This T cell receptor beta chain was retrieved from a study of blood T cell repertoires in COVID-19. Background on the study: Sample material is recorded as cDNA or gDNA derived from T cells, B-cell-depleted T cells, or PBMCs.

Original analysis: Amplification from reference gene primers served as the basis for estimated nucleated cell counts. Here immunoSEQ multiplex PCR was the method, and the copy in TCRdb shows in-frame clones only, minus some. The DNA gave D and trimming, while V, J and clone size come from that table. This table holds some 170,000 clones, roughly nine tenths found once. In germline, CDR1 is SEHNR, CDR2 FQNEAQ (reference sequence). The V end lost 8 bases, the J end lost 0 bases, and 5 bases lay between the germline ends. The CDR3 has 12 residues. The sequencing input was peripheral blood. The chain couples TRBV7-9 to TRBJ1-5; D not resolved. The clonotype originates from a man aged 60 to 69 with active or convalescent COVID-19. The CDR3 sequence is CASSISNQPQHF. The CDR3 nucleotides read TGTGCCAGCTCTATTAGCAATCAGCCCCAGCATTTT.